The 9 T cell receptor beta chains presented below share a single source sample, sequenced in a study of T-cell memory formation after mild COVID-19. TCRdb independently ran MiXCR on the 5' RACE reads; one entry per CDR3 protein. The data contain over 130,000 distinct CDR3 sequences, 11% to 15% of them singletons. Sequencing was performed on PBMCs or a T cell subset sorted from them (not recorded which). The receptors shown here come from an adult woman who had mild COVID-19 (a few samples of this study predate the infection). Cell type and time point are not known.

This clonotype was counted a few times. The chain is built from TRBV4-3 and TRBJ2-1, with D unresolved. This CDR3 is 16 amino acids long. Germline CDR1 reads LGHNA; CDR2 reads YSLEER. V lost 0 bases and J 4 bases, leaving 13 bases between the germline ends. CDR3 DNA sequence: TGCGCCAGCAGCCAAGATTTCATTTTGGGGTACAATGAGCAGTTCTTC. Protein sequence: CASSQDFILGYNEQFF.

The V call is TRBV20-1, the J call TRBJ2-2; possible D gene TRBD1, 5 bases. With 2 bases removed from V and 4 bases from J, the gap between germline ends came to 14 bases. This CDR3 spans 15 amino acids. Germline V gene lookup returns CDR1 DFQATT and CDR2 SNEGSKA (reference sequence). The CDR3 DNA sequence: TGCAGTGCTAGATTCGACAGCCCCAGCACCGGGGAGCTGTTTTTT. This codes for CSARFDSPSTGELFF.

In this sample, this clonotype turned up a few times. The chain has TRBV5-6 and TRBJ2-1; no reliable D call. Germline assignment: CDR1 SGHDT and CDR2 YYEEEE. The CDR3 contains 15 residues. The V gene lost 0 bases and the J gene lost 4 bases, with 11 bases spanning the gap. The CDR3 is CASSLAGVVYNEQFF. The CDR3 bases are TGTGCCAGCAGCTTGGCGGGTGTGGTTTACAATGAGCAGTTCTTC.

The rearrangement uses TRBV5-1 and TRBJ2-1; perhaps TRBD2 as D (6 bases). Deletions cut 0 bases from V and 4 bases from J, with 8 bases between. This CDR3 comprises 14 residues. Germline V lookup: CDR1 SGHRS, CDR2 YFSETQ. The CDR3 reads CASSLGEVYNEQFF. Written as DNA, the CDR3 is TGCGCCAGCAGCTTGGGGGAGGTATACAATGAGCAGTTCTTC.

This clonotype appeared a few times. This rearrangement joins TRBV4-2 to TRBJ1-1; TRBD1 matches 9 bases. CDR3 length: 14 residues. Trimming took 1 base from V and 5 from J; bases not matched to a gene: 2. Germline CDR1 is LGHNA and CDR2 is YNFKEQ. CDR3 bases: TGTGCCAGCAGCCAAGGACAGGGGGGAACTGAAGCTTTCTTT. It is translated as CASSQGQGGTEAFF.

This clonotype appeared a few times. The CDR3 here is CASSQEPAGYEQYF. Here the CDR3 DNA reads TGCGCCAGCAGCCAAGAGCCAGCGGGGTACGAGCAGTACTTC. The rearrangement uses TRBV4-1 and TRBJ2-7; 7 bases fit TRBD2. The germline gives CDR1 MGHRA, CDR2 YSYEKL. With 0 bases clipped from V and 4 bases from J, the junction kept 3 bases outside the gene matches. The CDR3 extends over 14 amino acids.

This chain joins TRBV15 and TRBJ2-2, with D tentatively TRBD2 (6 bases). The CDR3 spans 14 residues. CDR1 and CDR2 from the germline V gene are LNHNV and YYDKDF (reference sequence). V lost 7 bases and J lost 7, with 16 bases in between. The CDR3 coding sequence is TGTGCCACCACCCCCCGGGGGAATAACGGGGAGCTGTTTTTT. Protein sequence: CATTPRGNNGELFF.

At least ten counts were recorded for this clonotype. This chain connects TRBV7-9 to TRBJ2-7, with unresolved D. This CDR3 is 13 amino acids long. Deletions cut 1 base from V and 3 bases from J, with 7 bases between. Germline V gives CDR1 SEHNR, CDR2 FQNEAQ (reference sequence). As DNA, the CDR3 is TGTGCCAGCAGCTTAGGTCAGCTCTACGAGCAGTACTTC. Its translation: CASSLGQLYEQYF.

This clonotype appeared a few times. The rearrangement joins TRBV23-1 to TRBJ2-7; 7 bases fit TRBD2. TRBV23-1 is given ORF status, its function remaining uncertain. This CDR3 is built from 17 residues. V shed 6 bases and J 0 bases; nucleotides not matched to a gene: 14. CDR3 nucleotides: TGCGCCAGCAGCTGGGGGGGAAGCATGACTAGCTCCTACGAGCAGTACTTC. It specifies CASSWGGSMTSSYEQYF.